This T cell receptor beta chain was obtained from a study of blood T cell repertoires in COVID-19. On the study more broadly: From the United States, Italy and Spain came samples of acute and convalescent COVID-19.

The age range of participants was about 18 to 100 years, with residence in around 22 US areas. Before being deemed recovered, Cohort 3 donors had two negative PCRs, clearance, or symptom resolution. In the original workflow: Using reference gene primer amplification, nucleated cell counts were estimated. Generated by immunoSEQ multiplex PCR, the TCRdb table keeps only in-frame clones and is missing some. V, J and clone size are taken as reported in that table, and D and trimming were inferred from the DNA itself. The repertoire includes about 330,000 clones, 87% of them detected once, and 5.3% sits in the top ten. The CDR3 spans 13 residues. The germline V and J ends were trimmed by 3 bases and 6 bases, with 11 bases remaining between them. CDR1 and CDR2 (germline): KGHSH, LQKENI.

This receptor was taken from a woman in her 30s who had recovered from COVID-19. The sample taken for sequencing was PBMCs or T cells enriched from blood (not recorded which). The genes are TRBV18 and TRBJ1-2; D not resolved. This CDR3 is CASSPQRGDGYTF. The CDR3 coding sequence is TGTGCCAGCTCACCGCAACGTGGAGATGGCTACACCTTC.